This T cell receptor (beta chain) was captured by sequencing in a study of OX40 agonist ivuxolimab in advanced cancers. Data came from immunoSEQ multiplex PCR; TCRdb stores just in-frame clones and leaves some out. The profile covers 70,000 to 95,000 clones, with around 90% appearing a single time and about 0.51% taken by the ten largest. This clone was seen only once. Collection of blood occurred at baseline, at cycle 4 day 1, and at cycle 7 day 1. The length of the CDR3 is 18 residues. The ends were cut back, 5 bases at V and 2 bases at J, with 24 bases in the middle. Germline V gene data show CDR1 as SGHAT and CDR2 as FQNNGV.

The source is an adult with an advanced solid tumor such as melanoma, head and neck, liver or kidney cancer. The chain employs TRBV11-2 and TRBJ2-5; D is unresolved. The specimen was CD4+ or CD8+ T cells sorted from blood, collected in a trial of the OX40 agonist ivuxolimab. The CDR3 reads CASSLIRSTMVLQETQYF. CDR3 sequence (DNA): TGTGCCAGCAGCCTAATAAGGTCCACGATGGTTTTACAAGAGACCCAGTACTTC.